This TCR beta chain was identified during a study of T cell responses to AZD1222 COVID-19 vaccine. Assay: immunoSEQ multiplex PCR; the TCRdb copy retains only in-frame clones and omits some. Of 89,000 or so clones listed, around 84% were seen once; the top ten hold more than 5%. This CDR3 has 14 amino acids. CDR1 is ENHRY, CDR2 SYGVKD, per germline. Trimming at V came to 10 bases and at J to 0 bases, leaving 5 bases not matched to a gene. The rearrangement uses TRBV10-3 and TRBJ2-7; the match to TRBD1 covers 11 bases. This TCR was sampled from an adult who received the AZD1222 COVID-19 vaccine. This material consisted of peripheral blood, taken 28 days after the second AZD1222 dose. In DNA, the CDR3 is TGTGCCACCGAGGGACAGGGGGGCTCCTACGAGCAGTACTTC. Its translation: CATEGQGGSYEQYF.